The clone carrying this T cell receptor (beta chain) was picked up many times. The antigen is not known. Libraries of TCR beta came from quantitative 5'-RACE with molecular barcodes. TCRdb analysed the 5' RACE reads with MiXCR anew, one entry per CDR3 protein. Here the sample spans more than 150,000 distinct CDR3 sequences, about 18% being singletons. These data belong to a study of CD8 T cells in ankylosing spondylitis. The study's findings and limits: Ankylosing spondylitis blood appeared to be characterized by a TCR beta motif of several highly homologous variants. Disease-linked clones reportedly concentrated significantly in matched ankylosing spondylitis synovial fluid. CD8+ cells made up the disease-linked clones, which were relatively rare in peripheral blood.

Germline loops: CDR1 LGHDT, CDR2 YNNKEL (reference sequence). The CDR3 is 15 residues long. V lost 8 bases and J lost 9; bases outside the gene matches: 11. Sequenced input: blood, either unsorted or a sorted T cell fraction (not recorded which). This sequence joins TRBV3-1 and TRBJ1-6, with TRBD1 identical over 9 bases. The receptor was derived from a male donor under 30 with ankylosing spondylitis or in good health (not recorded which). The CDR3 DNA sequence: TGTGCCAGCCAATCCCGGGACAGGGTTTTTTCACCCCTCCACTTT. This codes for CASQSRDRVFSPLHF.